These T cell receptor beta chains were read from a single sample in a study of blood T cell repertoires in COVID-19. TCRdb keeps only in-frame clones here, not all; method: immunoSEQ multiplex PCR. The table has 150,000 to 200,000 clones, approximately 90% seen once. Sequencing was carried out using peripheral blood. The receptors were gathered from a man in his fifties with acute or convalescent COVID-19. The CDR3 runs from the conserved cysteine through the conserved F or W. The order of the fields is V gene, D gene, clone size, J gene, CDR3 DNA, CDR3 protein. The D gene is left open where the match is weak. Size is stated for part of the rows, as once, few or many counts, or as a class when the clone is expanded.

>TRBV7-8|.|.|TRBJ1-2
TGTGCCAGCAGCTTAGTCAATAGCGCTGGCTACACCTTC
CASSLVNSAGYTF
>TRBV5-5|TRBD1|.|TRBJ2-2
TGTGCCAGCAGCGCAACCTGGACAGGGGGGATCACCGGGGAGCTGTTTTTT
CASSATWTGGITGELFF
>TRBV5-4|.|.|TRBJ2-1
TGTGCCAGCAGCTTGTTGGGGGCGCAAAATGAGCAGTTCTTC
CASSLLGAQNEQFF
>TRBV4-2|TRBD1|.|TRBJ2-5
TGTGCCAGCAGCCAAGGCGGACAGGGCGAATTCCAAGAGACCCAGTACTTC
CASSQGGQGEFQETQYF
>TRBV7-2|TRBD2|.|TRBJ2-1
TGTGCCAGCAGCCATCCGGGACTAGCGGGAGGGGACTCCTACAATGAGCAGTTCTTC
CASSHPGLAGGDSYNEQFF
>TRBV7-9|.|.|TRBJ1-2
TGTGCCAGCAGCTTGGAGAATTATGGCTACACCTTC
CASSLENYGYTF
>TRBV5-1|.|.|TRBJ2-2
TGCGCCAGCAGGGACCGGGGGACGAACACCGGGGAGCTGTTTTTT
CASRDRGTNTGELFF
>TRBV28|TRBD2|once|TRBJ2-1
TGTGCCAGCGTAGCGGGGGGAGGTAATGAGCAGTTCTTC
CASVAGGGNEQFF
>TRBV30|.|.|TRBJ2-2
TGTGCCTGGAGCGCGGGCGGGGAGCTGTTTTTT
CAWSAGGELFF
>TRBV7-9|TRBD1|.|TRBJ1-2
TGTGCCAGCAGCTTAAAGGGGGCGACCTATGGCTACACCTTC
CASSLKGATYGYTF
>TRBV3-1/TRBV3-2|TRBD2|few|TRBJ2-1
TGTGCCAGCAGCCATAGTTTCGGGAGGAATGAGCAGTTCTTC
CASSHSFGRNEQFF
>TRBV7-8|.|.|TRBJ1-3
TGTGCCAGCAGACCAGTTGGAAACACCATATATTTT
CASRPVGNTIYF
>TRBV28|.|.|TRBJ2-7
TGTGCCAGCAGTTTAGGGGGCTCAACTGTCCACGAGCAGTACTTC
CASSLGGSTVHEQYF
>TRBV3-1/TRBV3-2|.|.|TRBJ2-5
TGTGCCTCTGGGGCAGAACAAGAGACCCAGTACTTC
CASGAEQETQYF
>TRBV5-8|TRBD1|.|TRBJ1-6
TGTGCCAGCAGGTTAAACAGGGGGACCTATAATTCACCCCTCCACTTT
CASRLNRGTYNSPLHF
>TRBV30|TRBD2|.|TRBJ2-7
TGTGCCTGGAGTCGACAGACTAGCGGGCTACCCTACGAGCAGTACTTC
CAWSRQTSGLPYEQYF
>TRBV7-9|.|once|TRBJ1-3
TGTGCCAGCAGCCCGGCTGGAAACACCATATATTTT
CASSPAGNTIYF
>TRBV6-5|TRBD1|once|TRBJ1-6
TGTGCCAGCAGCGGAAGACAGGGGCCTAATTCACCCCTCCACTTT
CASSGRQGPNSPLHF
>TRBV20-1|.|.|TRBJ1-2
TGCAGTGCTAGAGTATATGGCTACACCTTC
CSARVYGYTF
>TRBV10-2|.|.|TRBJ2-1
TGCGCCAGCAAAAATCTAGCCCTCAATGAGCAGTTCTTC
CASKNLALNEQFF
>TRBV6-6|.|.|TRBJ1-4
TGTGCCAGCACCGCAGACACCACTAATGAAAAACTGTTTTTT
CASTADTTNEKLFF
>TRBV2|TRBD1|.|TRBJ1-2
TGTGCCAGCAGTCCGACAGGGGGCTATGGCTACACCTTC
CASSPTGGYGYTF
>TRBV28|.|.|TRBJ1-2
TGTGCCAGCAGTTTAGGGACACAATATGGCTACACCTTC
CASSLGTQYGYTF
>TRBV6-5|TRBD2|.|TRBJ2-3
TGTGCCAGCAGAAGTAGCGGGAGGGGGCTGGAGCAGTATTTT
CASRSSGRGLEQYF
>TRBV6-2/TRBV6-3|TRBD2|.|TRBJ2-2
TGTGCCAGCAGTTTTGGGGGGGGTACCGGGGAGCTGTTTTTT
CASSFGGGTGELFF
>TRBV7-9|TRBD1|.|TRBJ1-5
TGTGCCAGCAGCTCAATTGACAGGGACACACAGCCCCAGCATTTT
CASSSIDRDTQPQHF
>TRBV5-1|.|.|TRBJ2-2
TGCGCCAGCAGCGTCTCGTCCGGGACACAGAACACCGGGGAGCTGTTTTTT
CASSVSSGTQNTGELFF